The next 2 T cell receptor beta chains were all read from a single sample in a study of shared clonotypes between healthy human individuals. Assay: immunoSEQ multiplex PCR; the TCRdb copy retains only in-frame clones and omits some. Among approximately 1.1 million clones, about 84% were seen once, and the ten largest hold under 0.65%. The sample comprised memory CD4+ T cells from PBMCs. As to subset: CD45RA-negative fraction. The receptor set was obtained from a man aged 18 to 30 in good health. Some clones in this sample may be carry-over from other donors' samples.

This rearrangement joins TRBV10-3 to TRBJ2-7, with a possible D match to TRBD1 (5 bases). Trimming cost V 5 bases and J 4 bases, with 9 bases left between them. Germline V gene data show CDR1 as ENHRY and CDR2 as SYGVKD. The CDR3 runs to 12 residues. CDR3 nucleotides: TGTGCCATCAGTTCTAGGGGATACGAGCAGTACTTC. Amino acids: CAISSRGYEQYF.

The chain employs TRBV5-1 and TRBJ1-4; D possibly corresponds to TRBD1 (5 bases). V shed 4 bases and J shed 4 bases, with 11 bases lying between them. The CDR3 is made up of 14 amino acids. Germline CDR1 and CDR2: SGHRS and YFSETQ. Here the CDR3 DNA reads TGCGCCAGCAGCCCTGAGGGACGTAATGAAAAACTGTTTTTT. Translating it yields CASSPEGRNEKLFF.